These 11 T cell receptor beta chains were all obtained from the same sample, sequenced in a study of T cells in Graves' hyperthyroidism and ophthalmopathy. Template material for amplifying TCR beta CDR3 regions consisted of RNA transcripts. Researchers ran a first-round RT-PCR on the TCR CDR3 using the HTBI primer set. One entry per CDR3 protein results from TCRdb running MiXCR on the multiplex PCR reads. The sample lists roughly 630,000 distinct CDR3 sequences; less than 20% were seen once. Sequencing was carried out using blood. The receptors were gathered from a woman aged 25 to 45 with Graves' hyperthyroidism.

This clonotype was counted at least ten times. The chain uses TRBV18 and TRBJ2-3; 8 bases agree with TRBD2. The V gene's germline CDR1 is KGHSH and CDR2 LQKENI. The CDR3 is 14 residues long. Trimming took 2 bases from V and 5 from J; bases not matched to a gene: 3. The CDR3 nucleotides are TGTGCCAGCTCACCAGCGGGAGGAAGAGATACGCAGTATTTT. This translates into CASSPAGGRDTQYF.

V is TRBV5-1 and J is TRBJ2-3; 7 bases match TRBD1. The germline V gene encodes CDR1 SGHRS and CDR2 YFSETQ. The V gene end was trimmed by 4 bases and the J gene end by 2 bases; junction bases not matched to a gene: 7. The CDR3 sequence is 15 residues long. The CDR3 DNA reads as TGCGCCAGCAGCGGGGGACAGTTAAACACAGATACGCAGTATTTT. It specifies CASSGGQLNTDTQYF.

This clonotype was counted a few times. The junction departs from the called germline gene at one end, perhaps through a read error. The chain has TRBV7-9 and TRBJ2-7; TRBD1 is a possible D gene (5 bases). Per germline, CDR1 SEHNR and CDR2 FQNEAQ (reference sequence). The CDR3 covers 14 residues. CDR3 amino acids: CASGLGASSYEQYF. Here the CDR3 DNA reads TGTGCCAGCGGCTTAGGGGCCAGCTCCTACGAGCAGTACTTC.

This clonotype was observed many times. This chain joins TRBV11-2 and TRBJ2-7; 7 bases line up with TRBD2. V was clipped by 7 bases and J by 6 bases; unmatched bases: 9. This CDR3 region has 13 residues. From germline, CDR1 is SGHAT and CDR2 FQNNGV. The CDR3 DNA is TGTGCCAGCACGCAGGCGGGAGCTGGCGAGCAGTACTTC. Translation: CASTQAGAGEQYF.

Regarding this clonotype: A read error may be the cause here, since a much bigger clone is one base away. The V and J genes are TRBV12-3 or TRBV12-4 and TRBJ1-5, with 8 bases matching TRBD1. This CDR3 comprises 15 residues. The junction had 9 bases not matched to a gene; V was cut back by 5 bases and J by 6 bases. The CDR3 protein is CASSPPGQDIQPQHF. CDR3 nucleotide sequence: TGTGCCAGCAGTCCACCGGGACAGGATATTCAGCCCCAGCATTTT.

This clonotype was seen many times. This sequence joins TRBV28 and TRBJ1-1, with 7 nucleotides matching TRBD1. There are 16 residues in the CDR3. V trimming: 3 bases; J trimming: 3 bases; junction bases outside the gene matches: 10. Germline CDR1 is MDHEN and CDR2 is SYDVKM. The CDR3 spells CASSFWTGGTDTEAFF. The CDR3 bases are TGTGCCAGCAGTTTCTGGACAGGTGGAACGGACACTGAAGCTTTCTTT.

Only a few counts were recorded for this clonotype. A read error may produce the germline difference seen at one junction end. The gene calls are TRBV6-5 and TRBJ1-2, with a tentative D call TRBD1 (6 bases). The CDR3 spans 15 residues. CDR1 and CDR2 from the germline V gene are MNHEY and SVGAGI. The CDR3 here is CANSYLGQRYGGYTF. CDR3 nucleotides: TGTGCCAACAGTTACCTCGGACAGCGCTATGGTGGCTACACCTTC.

This clonotype was detected ten times or more. J is TRBJ2-7 and V is TRBV7-2; the D gene is possibly TRBD1 (6 bases). CDR3 length: 14 amino acids. The V gene lost 1 base and the J gene lost 5 bases, with 12 bases spanning the gap. From germline, CDR1 is SGHTA and CDR2 FQGNSA. CDR3 sequence: CASSLGTVTHEQYF. The CDR3 DNA reads as TGTGCCAGCAGCTTAGGGACAGTAACCCACGAGCAGTACTTC.

CDR3 amino acids: CASSFLLRPPREKLFF. The DNA of the CDR3 is TGTGCCAGCAGTTTTCTACTGAGACCCCCGCGGGAAAAACTGTTTTTT. The genes are TRBV6-9 and TRBJ1-4; D is undetermined. Trimming stripped 4 bases from V and 8 bases from J, with 20 bases between. Looked up from germline, CDR1 is MNHGY and CDR2 is SVAAGI. CDR3 length equals 16 residues.

This clonotype was seen ten or more times. The V gene is TRBV3-1, the J gene TRBJ1-3; unclear D gene. This CDR3 comprises 14 residues. V was cut by 3 bases and J by 5 bases, with 11 bases left in between. Germline lookup yields CDR1 LGHDT and CDR2 YNNKEL (reference sequence). CDR3 nucleotides: TGTGCCAGCAGCCATAACGGTATTCGAAACACCATATATTTT. Its translation is CASSHNGIRNTIYF.

This clonotype came up many times. The chain links TRBV11-1 to TRBJ2-3, with 7 bases aligning to TRBD2. In germline, CDR1 is SGHAT, CDR2 FQDESV (reference sequence). The trim removed 4 bases at V and 2 bases at J, leaving 3 bases unmatched. This CDR3 has 14 residues. CDR3: CASSSSGNTDTQYF. In DNA, the CDR3 is TGTGCCAGCAGCTCTAGCGGTAACACAGATACGCAGTATTTT.